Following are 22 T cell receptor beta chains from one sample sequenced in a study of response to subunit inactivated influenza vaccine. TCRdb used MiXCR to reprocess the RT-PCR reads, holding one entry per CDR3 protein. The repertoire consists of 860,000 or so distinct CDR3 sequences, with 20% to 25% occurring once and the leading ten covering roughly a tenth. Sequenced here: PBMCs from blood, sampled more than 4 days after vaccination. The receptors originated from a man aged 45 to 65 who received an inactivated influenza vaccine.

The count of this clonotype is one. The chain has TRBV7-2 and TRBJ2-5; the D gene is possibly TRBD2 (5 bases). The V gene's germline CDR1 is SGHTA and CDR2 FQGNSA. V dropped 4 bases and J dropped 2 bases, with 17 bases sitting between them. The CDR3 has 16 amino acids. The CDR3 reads CASSSLERWEQETQYF. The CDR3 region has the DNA TGTGCCAGCAGCTCATTGGAGAGGTGGGAGCAAGAGACCCAGTACTTC.

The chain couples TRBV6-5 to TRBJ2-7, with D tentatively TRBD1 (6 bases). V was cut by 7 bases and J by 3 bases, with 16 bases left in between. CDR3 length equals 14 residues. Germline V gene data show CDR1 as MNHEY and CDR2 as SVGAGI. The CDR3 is CASIRTAPGYEQYF. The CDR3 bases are TGTGCCAGCATTAGGACAGCTCCCGGCTACGAGCAGTACTTC.

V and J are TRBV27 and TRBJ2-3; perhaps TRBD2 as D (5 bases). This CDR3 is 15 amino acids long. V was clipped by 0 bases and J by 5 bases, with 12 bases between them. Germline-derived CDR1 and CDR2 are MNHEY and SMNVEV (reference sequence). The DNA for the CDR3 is TGTGCCAGCAGTTTATCGTTCCGGGATCTAGATACGCAGTATTTT. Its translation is CASSLSFRDLDTQYF.

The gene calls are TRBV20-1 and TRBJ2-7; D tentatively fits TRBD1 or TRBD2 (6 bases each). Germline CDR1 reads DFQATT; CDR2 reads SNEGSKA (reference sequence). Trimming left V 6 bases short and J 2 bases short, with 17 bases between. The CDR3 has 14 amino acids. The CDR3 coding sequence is TGCAGTGCAAGTGGGAATAGGGGGGCCTACGAGCAGTACTTC. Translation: CSASGNRGAYEQYF.

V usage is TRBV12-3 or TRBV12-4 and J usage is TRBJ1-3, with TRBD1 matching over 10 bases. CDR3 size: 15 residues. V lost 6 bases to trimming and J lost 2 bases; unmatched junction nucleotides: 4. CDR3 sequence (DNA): TGTGCCAGCAGATATGACAGGGGGCCTGGAAACACCATATATTTT. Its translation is CASRYDRGPGNTIYF.

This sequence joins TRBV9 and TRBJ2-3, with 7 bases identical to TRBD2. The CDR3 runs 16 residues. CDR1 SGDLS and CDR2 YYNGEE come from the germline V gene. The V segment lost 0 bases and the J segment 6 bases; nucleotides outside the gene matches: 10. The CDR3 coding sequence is TGTGCCAGCAGCGTAGTTACTAGCGAAAATCTGGATACGCAGTATTTT. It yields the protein CASSVVTSENLDTQYF.

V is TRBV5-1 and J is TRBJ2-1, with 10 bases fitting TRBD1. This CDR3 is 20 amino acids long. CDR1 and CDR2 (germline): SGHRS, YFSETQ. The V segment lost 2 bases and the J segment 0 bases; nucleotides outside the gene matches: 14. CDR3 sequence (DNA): TGCGCCAGCAGCTTCCCCCGACAGGGGGCCGAGATCAGCTCCTACAATGAGCAGTTCTTC. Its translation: CASSFPRQGAEISSYNEQFF.

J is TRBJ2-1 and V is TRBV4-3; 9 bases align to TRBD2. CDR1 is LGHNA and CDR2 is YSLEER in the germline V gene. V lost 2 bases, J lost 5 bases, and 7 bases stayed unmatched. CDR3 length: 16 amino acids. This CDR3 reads CASSQHTSGLNNEQFF. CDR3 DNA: TGCGCCAGCAGCCAACACACTAGCGGGTTGAACAATGAGCAGTTCTTC.

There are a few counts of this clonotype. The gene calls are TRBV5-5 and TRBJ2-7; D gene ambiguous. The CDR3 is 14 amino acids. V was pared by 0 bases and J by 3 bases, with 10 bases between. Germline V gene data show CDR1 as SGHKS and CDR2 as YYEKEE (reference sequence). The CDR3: CASSLEWNGYEQYF. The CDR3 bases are TGTGCCAGCAGCTTGGAGTGGAACGGCTACGAGCAGTACTTC.

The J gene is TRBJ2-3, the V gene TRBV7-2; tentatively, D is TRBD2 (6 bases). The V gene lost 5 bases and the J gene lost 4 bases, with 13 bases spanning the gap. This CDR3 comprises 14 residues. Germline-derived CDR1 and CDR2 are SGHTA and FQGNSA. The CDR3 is CASSNKLAADTQYF. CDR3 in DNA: TGTGCCAGCAGCAATAAACTAGCTGCAGATACGCAGTATTTT.

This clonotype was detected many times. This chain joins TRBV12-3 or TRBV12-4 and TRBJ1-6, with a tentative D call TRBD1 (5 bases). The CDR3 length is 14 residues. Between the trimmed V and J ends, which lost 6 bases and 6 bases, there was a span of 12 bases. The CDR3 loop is CASSTGTANSPLHF. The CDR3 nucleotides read TGTGCCAGCAGCACCGGGACTGCTAATTCACCCCTCCACTTT.

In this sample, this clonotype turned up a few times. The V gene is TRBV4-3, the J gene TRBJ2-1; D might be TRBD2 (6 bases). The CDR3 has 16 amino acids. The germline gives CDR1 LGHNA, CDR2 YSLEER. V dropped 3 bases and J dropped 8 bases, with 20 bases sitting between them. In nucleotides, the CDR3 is TGCGCCAGCAGCCAGAGGGAAGCCGGGGGAGCGGATGAGCAGTTCTTC. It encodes CASSQREAGGADEQFF.

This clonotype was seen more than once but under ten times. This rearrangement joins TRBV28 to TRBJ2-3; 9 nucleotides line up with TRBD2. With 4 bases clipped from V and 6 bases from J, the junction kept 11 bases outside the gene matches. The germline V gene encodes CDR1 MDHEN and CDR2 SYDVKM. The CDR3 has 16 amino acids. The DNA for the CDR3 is TGTGCCAGCAGTTCTCGCCTGGCGGGGGGGCCGGATACGCAGTATTTT. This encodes CASSSRLAGGPDTQYF.

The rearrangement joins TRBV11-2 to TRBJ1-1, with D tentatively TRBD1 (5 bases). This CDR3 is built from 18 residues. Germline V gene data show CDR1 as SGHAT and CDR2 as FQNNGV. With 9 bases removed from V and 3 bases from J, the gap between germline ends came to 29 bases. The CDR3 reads CASSPHGAGHGSDTEAFF. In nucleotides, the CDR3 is TGTGCCAGTAGCCCCCACGGTGCGGGGCACGGTTCCGACACTGAAGCTTTCTTT.

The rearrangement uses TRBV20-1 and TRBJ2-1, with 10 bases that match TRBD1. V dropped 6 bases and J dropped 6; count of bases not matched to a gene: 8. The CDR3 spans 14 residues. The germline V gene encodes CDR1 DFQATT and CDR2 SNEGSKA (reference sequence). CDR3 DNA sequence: TGCAGTGCCGCTACCGGGACAGGGGCCAATGAGCAGTTCTTC. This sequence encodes CSAATGTGANEQFF.

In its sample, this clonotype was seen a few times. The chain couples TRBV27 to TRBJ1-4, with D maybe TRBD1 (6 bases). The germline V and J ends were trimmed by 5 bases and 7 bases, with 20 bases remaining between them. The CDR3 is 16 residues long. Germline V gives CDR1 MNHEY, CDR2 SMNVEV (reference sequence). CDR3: CASSLIAQGWVEKLFF. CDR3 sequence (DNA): TGTGCCAGCAGTCTCATTGCACAGGGATGGGTTGAAAAACTGTTTTTT.

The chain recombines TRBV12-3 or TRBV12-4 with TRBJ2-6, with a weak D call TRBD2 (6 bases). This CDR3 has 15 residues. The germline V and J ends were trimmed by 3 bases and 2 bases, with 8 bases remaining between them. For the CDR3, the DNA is TGTGCCAGCAGTTTTCGGGGGACTGGGGCCAACGTCCTGACTTTC. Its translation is CASSFRGTGANVLTF.

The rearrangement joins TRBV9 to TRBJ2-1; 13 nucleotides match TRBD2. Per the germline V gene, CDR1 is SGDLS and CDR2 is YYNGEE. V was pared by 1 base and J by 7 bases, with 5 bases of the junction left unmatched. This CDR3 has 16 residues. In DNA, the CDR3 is TGTGCCAGCAGCGTATCTACTAGCGGGAGGGCAAATGAGCAGTTCTTC. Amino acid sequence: CASSVSTSGRANEQFF.

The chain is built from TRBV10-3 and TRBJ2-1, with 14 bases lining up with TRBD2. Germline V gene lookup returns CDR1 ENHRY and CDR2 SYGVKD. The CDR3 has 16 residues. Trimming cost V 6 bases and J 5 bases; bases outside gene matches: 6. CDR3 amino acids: CAIRKGLAGVNNEQFF. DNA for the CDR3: TGTGCCATCAGAAAGGGACTAGCGGGAGTAAACAATGAGCAGTTCTTC.

CDR3 in amino acids: CSSRGEEPGCFHTGELFF. The CDR3 DNA follows: TGCAGTTCACGCGGGGAGGAACCGGGGTGTTTTCACACCGGGGAGCTGTTTTTT. The chain carries TRBV29-1 and TRBJ2-2; D is perhaps TRBD2 (6 bases). This CDR3 region has 18 residues. Germline lookup yields CDR1 SQVTM and CDR2 ANQGSEA.

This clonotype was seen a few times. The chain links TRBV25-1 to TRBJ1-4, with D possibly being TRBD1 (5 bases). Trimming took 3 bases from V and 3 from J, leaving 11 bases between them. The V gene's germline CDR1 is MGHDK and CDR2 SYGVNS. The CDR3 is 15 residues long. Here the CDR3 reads CASSDRMGANEKLFF. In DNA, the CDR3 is TGTGCCAGCAGTGATAGGATGGGGGCTAATGAAAAACTGTTTTTT.

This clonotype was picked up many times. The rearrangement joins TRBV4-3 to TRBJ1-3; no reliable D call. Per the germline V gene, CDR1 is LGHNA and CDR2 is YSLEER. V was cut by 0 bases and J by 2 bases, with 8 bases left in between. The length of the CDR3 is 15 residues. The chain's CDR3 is CASSQDGGTGNTIYF. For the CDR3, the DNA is TGCGCCAGCAGCCAAGATGGCGGTACTGGAAACACCATATATTTT.